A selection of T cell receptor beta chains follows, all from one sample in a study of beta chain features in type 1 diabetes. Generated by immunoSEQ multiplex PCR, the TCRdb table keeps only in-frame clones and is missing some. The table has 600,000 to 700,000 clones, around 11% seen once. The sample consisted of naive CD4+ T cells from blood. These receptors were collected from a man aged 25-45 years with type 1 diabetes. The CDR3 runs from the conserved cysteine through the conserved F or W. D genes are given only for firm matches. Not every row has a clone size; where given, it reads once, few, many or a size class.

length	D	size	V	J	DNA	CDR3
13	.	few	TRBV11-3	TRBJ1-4	TGTGCCAGCACCATACAGGATAATGAAAAACTGTTTTTT	CASTIQDNEKLFF
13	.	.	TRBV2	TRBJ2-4	TGTGCCAGCAGTGTGGGCAATGGGAACATTCAGTACTTC	CASSVGNGNIQYF
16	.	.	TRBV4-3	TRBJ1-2	TGCGCCAGCAGCCCCCATCAGGGGAGGCAGACCTATGGCTACACCTTC	CASSPHQGRQTYGYTF
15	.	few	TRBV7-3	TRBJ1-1	TGTGCCAGCAGAGCCCACAGGCTAGGGAACACTGAAGCTTTCTTT	CASRAHRLGNTEAFF
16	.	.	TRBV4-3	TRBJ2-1	TGCGCCAGCAGCCAAGATACGGGGGCTAACTACAATGAGCAGTTCTTC	CASSQDTGANYNEQFF
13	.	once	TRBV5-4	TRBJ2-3	TGTGCCAGCAGCTTGCCTAGCACAGATACGCAGTATTTT	CASSLPSTDTQYF
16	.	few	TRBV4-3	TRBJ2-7	TGCGCCAGCAGCCAGGCTCTAGGACAGAGCACCTACGAGCAGTACTTC	CASSQALGQSTYEQYF
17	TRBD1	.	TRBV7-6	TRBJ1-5	TGTGCCAGCAGCTTAGCTGGGACAGGACATGGCAATCAGCCCCAGCATTTT	CASSLAGTGHGNQPQHF
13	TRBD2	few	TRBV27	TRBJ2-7	TGTGCCAGCAGAACTAGCGGGGCCTACGAGCAGTACTTC	CASRTSGAYEQYF
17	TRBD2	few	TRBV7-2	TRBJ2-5	TGTGCCAGCAGCGGGACTAGCGGGGGACAGGGACGAGAGACCCAGTACTTC	CASSGTSGGQGRETQYF
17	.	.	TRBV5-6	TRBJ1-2	TGTGCCAGCAGCTTGATCCCCAAAAGTCAAGCTAACTATGGCTACACCTTC	CASSLIPKSQANYGYTF
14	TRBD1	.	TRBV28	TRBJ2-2	TGTGCCAGCAGCTCGACAGGGAGTAGCGGGGAGCTGTTTTTT	CASSSTGSSGELFF
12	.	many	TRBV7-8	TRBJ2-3	TGTGCCAGCAGCGTACACGCAGATACGCAGTATTTT	CASSVHADTQYF
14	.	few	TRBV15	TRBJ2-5	TGTGCCACCAGCAGAGACCCAGGTCAAGAGACCCAGTACTTC	CATSRDPGQETQYF
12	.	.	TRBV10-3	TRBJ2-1	TGTGCCATCAGTGGGGAAGTCCATGAGCAGTTCTTC	CAISGEVHEQFF
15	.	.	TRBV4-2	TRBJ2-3	TGTGCCAGCAGCTCGGGGCCGACCAGCACAGATACGCAGTATTTT	CASSSGPTSTDTQYF
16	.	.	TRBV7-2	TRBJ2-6	TGTGCCAGCAGCCGCGGACAGTTCTCTGGGGCCAACGTCCTGACTTTC	CASSRGQFSGANVLTF
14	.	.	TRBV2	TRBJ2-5	TGTGCCAGCCCCAAAACAGTAAAGCAAGAGACCCAGTACTTC	CASPKTVKQETQYF
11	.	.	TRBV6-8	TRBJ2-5	TGTGCCACCGGACAGAGAGAGACCCAGTACTTC	CATGQRETQYF
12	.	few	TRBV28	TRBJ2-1	TGTGCCAGCAGTCGGGGCAGCCGGGGGCAGTTCTTC	CASSRGSRGQFF
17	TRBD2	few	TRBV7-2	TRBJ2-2	TGTGCCAGCAGCCCTCGGACTAGCGGGGGGGCGTCCGGGGAGCTGTTTTTT	CASSPRTSGGASGELFF
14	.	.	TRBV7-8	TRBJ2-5	TGTGCCAGCAGCCCACGGACGGAGGGGGAGACCCAGTACTTC	CASSPRTEGETQYF
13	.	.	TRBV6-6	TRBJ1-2	TGTGCCAGCAGTTACTCGCAGATCTATGGCTACACCTTC	CASSYSQIYGYTF
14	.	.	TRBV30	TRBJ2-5	TGTGCCTGGAGTTTACGGAAGTTGCTGGAGACCCAGTACTTC	CAWSLRKLLETQYF
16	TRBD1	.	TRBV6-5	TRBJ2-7	TGTGCCAGCAGTTCCCCTTTTGGGACAGGTTCCTACGAGCAGTACTTC	CASSSPFGTGSYEQYF
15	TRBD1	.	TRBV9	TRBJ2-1	TGTGCCAGCAGCAACCTGGGACAGGGGGAGACTGAGCAGTTCTTC	CASSNLGQGETEQFF
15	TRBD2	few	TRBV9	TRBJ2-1	TGTGCCAGCAGCGTAGCGGGCGGGGGGGCCAATGAGCAGTTCTTC	CASSVAGGGANEQFF
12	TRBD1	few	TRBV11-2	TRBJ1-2	TGTGCCAGCAGTCGACAGGGGAACGGCTACACCTTC	CASSRQGNGYTF
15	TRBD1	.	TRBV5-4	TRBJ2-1	TGTGCCAGCAGCTCGGGACAGGGAGGTTTCTATGAGCAGTTCTTC	CASSSGQGGFYEQFF
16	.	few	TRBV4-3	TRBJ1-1	TGCGCCAGCAGCCTCAAGGGAGGCAGGGCGAACACTGAAGCTTTCTTT	CASSLKGGRANTEAFF
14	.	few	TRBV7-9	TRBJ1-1	TGTGCCAGCAGCAGATCGGACGTGAACACTGAAGCTTTCTTT	CASSRSDVNTEAFF
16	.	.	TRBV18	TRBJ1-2	TGTGCCAGCTCACCACTCGAGGGCCCCGCCTTCTATGGCTACACCTTC	CASSPLEGPAFYGYTF
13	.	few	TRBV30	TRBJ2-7	TGTGCCTGGAGTGTGGACGGCACCTACGAGCAGTACTTC	CAWSVDGTYEQYF
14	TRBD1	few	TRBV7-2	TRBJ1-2	TGTGCCAGCAGCTTACCACAGGGGGCTGGTGGCTACACCTTC	CASSLPQGAGGYTF
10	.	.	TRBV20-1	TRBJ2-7	TGCGTTTGGGGAGACTACGAGCAGTACTTC	CVWGDYEQYF
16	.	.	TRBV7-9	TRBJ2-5	TGTGCCAGCAGCTGGGAGCGGAGGATCACTCAAGAGACCCAGTACTTC	CASSWERRITQETQYF
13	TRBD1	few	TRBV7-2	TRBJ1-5	TGTGCCAGCAGAACAGGGGTAAATCAGCCCCAGCATTTT	CASRTGVNQPQHF
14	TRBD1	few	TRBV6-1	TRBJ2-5	TGTGCCAGCAGTGAGACAGGGGGTGGAGAGACCCAGTACTTC	CASSETGGGETQYF
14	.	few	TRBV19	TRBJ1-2	TGTGCCACCAGCCGTCGGGCAGGGGTCTATGGCTACACCTTC	CATSRRAGVYGYTF
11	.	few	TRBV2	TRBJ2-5	TGTGCCAGCAGTGCCGTAGAGACCCAGTACTTC	CASSAVETQYF
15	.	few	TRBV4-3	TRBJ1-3	TGCGCCAGCAGCCAGGTGGTGAGCTCTGGAAACACCATATATTTT	CASSQVVSSGNTIYF
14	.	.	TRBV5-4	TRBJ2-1	TGTGCCAGCAGCCCCGGACCCATCTACAATGAGCAGTTCTTC	CASSPGPIYNEQFF
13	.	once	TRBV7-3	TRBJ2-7	TGTGCCAGCAGCCGCGGGGTTTCTGCCGAGCAGTACTTC	CASSRGVSAEQYF
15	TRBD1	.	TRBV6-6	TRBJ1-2	TGTGCCAGCAGTTACTCGACAGGGGCCAGCTATGGCTACACCTTC	CASSYSTGASYGYTF
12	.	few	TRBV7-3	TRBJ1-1	TGTGCCAGCAGCCCGGGGGGCACTGAAGCTTTCTTT	CASSPGGTEAFF
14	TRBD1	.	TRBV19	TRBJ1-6	TGTGCCAGTACTCTCGGGACAGGGAATTCACCCCTCCACTTT	CASTLGTGNSPLHF